The T cell receptor beta chain under discussion was sequenced for a study of cytomegalovirus exposure and HLA in healthy donors. Deletions cut 10 bases from V and 0 bases from J, with 21 bases between. Germline assignment: CDR1 SNHLY and CDR2 FYNNEI. CDR3 length equals 16 residues. PCR used 60 Vbeta primers and 13 Jbeta primers. Profiled with immunoSEQ multiplex PCR; TCRdb holds only in-frame clones, not every one. Among 150,000 to 200,000 clones listed, about 79% were seen once. The genes are TRBV2 and TRBJ1-2, with TRBD1 as a possible D gene (6 bases). Sequencing used PBMCs. This receptor was taken from a woman aged 50 to 60 in good health and CMV-seropositive. The chain's CDR3 is CAKELQGKITNYGYTF. CDR3 DNA: TGTGCCAAAGAACTTCAGGGGAAAATAACTAACTATGGCTACACCTTC.